The entry that follows covers one T cell receptor beta chain sequence. Its antigen is unidentified. The data were taken from a study of regulatory T cells in long-lasting Graves disease. Findings and limits, study-wide: Favored gene segments in persistent disease were TRBV28, TRBJ1-2 and TRBJ2-5.

CDR3-region Arm-PCR and iRepertoire HTBI primers produced the TCR beta libraries. TCRdb re-analysed the multiplex PCR reads in MiXCR, keeping a single row per CDR3 protein. The sample contains about 420,000 distinct CDR3 sequences, 16% of which appear only once. Trimming took 1 base from V and 8 from J; bases not matched to a gene: 3. This CDR3 spans 15 amino acids. Germline lookup yields CDR1 SGHTA and CDR2 FQGNSA. Time point indicated: newly diagnosed GD, antithyroid drugs for less than 3 months. Extracted PBMC RNA gave rise to the TCR library. The data also belong to a second study, concerning T cells in Graves' hyperthyroidism and ophthalmopathy. That source reports: Patients were aged 18 to 65, had disease duration under 2 months, and had newly diagnosed hyperthyroidism. Using the HTBI primer set, a first-round RT-PCR was run on the TCR CDR3.

This chain joins TRBV7-2 and TRBJ2-1; 12 positions match TRBD1. The receptor's source is a woman younger than 30 with Graves disease. Sequencing used peripheral blood mononuclear cells (PBMCs), obtained at new diagnosis, from a patient treated with antithyroid drugs. In DNA form, the CDR3 reads TGTGCCAGCAGCTTAGTGGGACAGGGGGCCTATGAGCAGTTCTTC. Protein product: CASSLVGQGAYEQFF.